Each of the 8 T cell receptor beta chains below was sequenced from the same sample in a study of cytomegalovirus exposure and HLA in healthy donors. PCR used 60 Vbeta primers and 13 Jbeta primers. The method was immunoSEQ multiplex PCR; TCRdb's version includes in-frame clones alone and lacks a portion of them. The repertoire holds fewer than 95,000 clones, with roughly three fifths as singletons. Sequencing was done on a sample of PBMCs. These receptor sequences come from a woman in her 30s in good health and CMV-seronegative.

This chain uses TRBV4-1 with TRBJ2-3; D unclear. The CDR3 is 13 amino acids. Trimming pared 3 bases from V and 5 bases from J, leaving 9 bases between. Per germline, CDR1 MGHRA and CDR2 YSYEKL. The CDR3 DNA is TGCGCCAGCAGCCATATTGTCTTAGATACGCAGTATTTT. This gives the protein CASSHIVLDTQYF.

A few counts support this clone. The V and J genes are TRBV25-1 and TRBJ2-1; maybe TRBD1 (6 bases). Trimming took 4 bases from V and 0 from J, leaving 16 bases between them. The germline V gene has CDR1 MGHDK and CDR2 SYGVNS. This CDR3 has 17 amino acids. The CDR3 sequence: CASSGAGTLSSYNEQFF. DNA of the CDR3: TGTGCCAGCAGTGGTGCCGGGACACTAAGCTCCTACAATGAGCAGTTCTTC. The full variable domain, rest sourced from reference TRBV25-1 and TRBJ2-1, is EADIYQTPRYLVIGTGKKITLECSQTMGHDKMYWYQQDPGMELHLIHYSYGVNSTEKGDLSSESTVSRIRTEHFPLTLESARPSHTSQYLCASSGAGTLSSYNEQFFGPGTRLTVL.

The genes are TRBV27 and TRBJ2-5; 9 positions match TRBD1. The J call may be incorrect, as the DNA end agrees better with TRBJ2-7. The CDR3 runs to 16 residues. Germline lookup yields CDR1 MNHEY and CDR2 SMNVEV (reference sequence). The CDR3 reads CASSGTGTGINYEQYF. CDR3 bases: TGTGCCAGCAGTGGGACCGGGACAGGGATTAACTACGAGCAGTACTTC.

This clone was seen only once. This sequence joins TRBV27 and TRBJ2-7; the match to TRBD1 covers 12 bases. There are 15 residues in the CDR3. V dropped 5 bases and J dropped 2; count of bases not matched to a gene: 4. In germline, CDR1 is MNHEY, CDR2 SMNVEV (reference sequence). The CDR3 spells CASSLGTGGAYEQYF. CDR3 in DNA: TGTGCCAGCAGTCTCGGGACAGGGGGCGCCTACGAGCAGTACTTC.

This clone was seen only a few times. The V and J genes are TRBV19 and TRBJ1-2; 10 bases agree with TRBD1. Germline assignment: CDR1 LNHDA and CDR2 SQIVND (reference sequence). The junction had 6 bases not matched to a gene; V was cut back by 6 bases and J by 8 bases. CDR3 size: 13 residues. CDR3 residues: CASSDRGRRGYTF. In DNA, the CDR3 is TGTGCCAGTAGCGACAGGGGGCGTCGGGGCTACACCTTC.

This chain connects TRBV5-1 to TRBJ2-3; TRBD2 is a possible D gene (5 bases). The germline V gene encodes CDR1 SGHRS and CDR2 YFSETQ. Trimming pared 3 bases from V and 4 bases from J, leaving 18 bases between. This CDR3 has 16 residues. This CDR3 is CASSSPGNSIPDTQYF. DNA of the CDR3: TGCGCCAGCAGCTCGCCGGGAAATAGCATCCCAGATACGCAGTATTTT.

This chain uses TRBV7-2 with TRBJ2-2; tentatively, D is TRBD2 (5 bases). The V gene lost 5 bases and the J gene lost 7 bases, with 5 bases spanning the gap. CDR3 size: 11 residues. Germline values: CDR1 SGHTA, CDR2 FQGNSA. The CDR3 sequence: CASSRDGELFF. As DNA, the CDR3 is TGTGCCAGCAGCCGGGACGGGGAGCTGTTTTTT.

The chain recombines TRBV14 with TRBJ1-1, with D unresolved. V was shortened by 5 bases and J by 4 bases, with 14 bases between the two germline ends. Germline V CDR1 and CDR2: SGHDN, FVKESK. The CDR3 spans 14 residues. The DNA for the CDR3 is TGTGCCAGCAGCTCCGGGAGGGCGATCACTGAAGCTTTCTTT. Translated: CASSSGRAITEAFF.